This is a list of T cell receptor beta chains from one sample in a study of cytomegalovirus exposure and HLA in healthy donors. The table came from immunoSEQ multiplex PCR; TCRdb's copy has only in-frame clones and leaves some out. This sample carries under 200,000 clones, roughly 85% of them seen once, and the ten largest clones take roughly 1.6%. Sequencing was done on a sample of PBMCs. The receptor source for this set is a woman younger than 30 in good health and CMV-seronegative. The CDR3 runs from the conserved cysteine through the conserved F or W. The listing skips clone size in some rows; elsewhere it reads once, few, many or a size class.

>TRBV5-5|.
CASTGLAGVTGELFF
>TRBV28|.
CASSLITSGKAYEQYF
>TRBV27|.
CASSLAGGSTDTQYF
>TRBV18|.
CASSPPGAGYAGELFF
>TRBV16|.
CASSHDWTGTYEQYF
>TRBV7-2|.
CASSWTGHNEQFF
>TRBV2|.
CAGGRGRQGDTQYF
>TRBV7-2|.
CASSTRLAGSFYNEQFF
>TRBV6-5|.
CASSRQGASTGELFF
>TRBV5-1|few
CASSLVGGLSTEAFF
>TRBV4-1|.
CASSQGSGTSYNEQFF
>TRBV21-1|.
CASSKASSGSLAPHEQYF
>TRBV4-3|.
CASSQDLVRGRIGETQYF
>TRBV9|.
CASSVLAGGAGELFF
>TRBV18|.
CASSPSTGESQETQYF
>TRBV9|.
CASSVAGNTEAFF
>TRBV19|once
CASSIVNRETQYF
>TRBV28|.
CASSLGWLAESGELFF
>TRBV27|once
CASSLSRAADYNSPLHF
>TRBV9|.
CASSVRAGTGELFF
>TRBV28|.
CASSLWVLGQFQETQYF
>TRBV30|.
CAWSVPWVRDLYEQYF
>TRBV28|.
CASSPGGLAGVGYEQYF